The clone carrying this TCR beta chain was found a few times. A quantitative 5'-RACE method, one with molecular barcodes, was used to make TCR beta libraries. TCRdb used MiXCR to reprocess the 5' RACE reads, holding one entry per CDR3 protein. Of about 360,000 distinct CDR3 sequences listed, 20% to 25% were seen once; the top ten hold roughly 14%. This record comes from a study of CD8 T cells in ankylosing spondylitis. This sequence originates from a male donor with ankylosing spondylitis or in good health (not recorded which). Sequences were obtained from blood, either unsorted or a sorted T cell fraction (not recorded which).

In nucleotides, the CDR3 is TGCAGCGTTGAAGGAGGGACAGACAGAAACTATGGCTACACCTTC. It is translated as CSVEGGTDRNYGYTF. The chain has TRBV29-1 and TRBJ1-2, with 7 bases matching TRBD1. The trim removed 1 base at V and 2 bases at J, leaving 7 bases unmatched. The CDR3 extends over 15 amino acids. The germline V gene encodes CDR1 SQVTM and CDR2 ANQGSEA.